These T cell receptor beta chains were read from a single sample in a study of spatial heterogeneity in lung cancer. TCRdb recomputed calls from the 5' RACE reads with MiXCR, one row per CDR3 protein. The sample records about 18,000 distinct CDR3 sequences, about a fifth being singletons. The source was PBMCs, collected at surgery. These receptors were obtained from a male donor with early-stage non-small cell lung cancer. CDR3s include the opening cysteine and the closing phenylalanine or tryptophan. D genes are given only for firm matches. Expanded clones get a size class; other rows say once, few or many, or leave the size out.

j_call: TRBJ2-5
clone_size: few
d_call: .
v_call: TRBV13
cdr3_nt: TGTGCCAGCAGTCGGACTGGGTCCCAAGAGACCCAGTACTTC
cdr3_aa: CASSRTGSQETQYF

j_call: TRBJ1-1
clone_size: .
d_call: .
v_call: TRBV6-2/TRBV6-3
cdr3_nt: TGTGCCAGCTATAGGCGGCAGAACACTGAAGCTTTCTTT
cdr3_aa: CASYRRQNTEAFF

j_call: TRBJ1-5
clone_size: few
d_call: TRBD1
v_call: TRBV20-1
cdr3_nt: TGCAGTGCTAGGGGGACAGACTCCTACACTCAGCCCCAGCATTTT
cdr3_aa: CSARGTDSYTQPQHF

j_call: TRBJ2-7
clone_size: medium-sized
d_call: .
v_call: TRBV27
cdr3_nt: TGTGCCAGCAGTTTATCAGGGTTCGAGCAGTACTTC
cdr3_aa: CASSLSGFEQYF

j_call: TRBJ1-4
clone_size: .
d_call: .
v_call: TRBV20-1
cdr3_nt: TGCAGTGCTAGAGATAACCGTAAGGGTGAAAAACTGTTTTTT
cdr3_aa: CSARDNRKGEKLFF

j_call: TRBJ2-6
clone_size: .
d_call: .
v_call: TRBV29-1
cdr3_nt: TGCAGCGTTTTAGGCTCTGGGGCCAACGTCCTGACTTTC
cdr3_aa: CSVLGSGANVLTF

j_call: TRBJ2-1
clone_size: many
d_call: .
v_call: TRBV12-3/TRBV12-4
cdr3_nt: TGTGCCAGCAGTCCCCCCTTTGGTTCGGGGTGGGAGCAGTTCTTC
cdr3_aa: CASSPPFGSGWEQFF

j_call: TRBJ1-1
clone_size: many
d_call: .
v_call: TRBV13
cdr3_nt: TGTGCCAGCAGCCCCTCGGGATCGAACACTGAAGCTTTCTTT
cdr3_aa: CASSPSGSNTEAFF

j_call: TRBJ1-1
clone_size: few
d_call: .
v_call: TRBV10-1
cdr3_nt: TGCGCCAGCTCGCCGACAGAGAACACTGAAGCTTTCTTT
cdr3_aa: CASSPTENTEAFF

j_call: TRBJ1-2
clone_size: many
d_call: TRBD1
v_call: TRBV11-2
cdr3_nt: TGTGCCAGCAGCTTAGATACGGACAGGGCCTATGGCTACACCTTC
cdr3_aa: CASSLDTDRAYGYTF

j_call: TRBJ2-1
clone_size: .
d_call: TRBD1
v_call: TRBV29-1
cdr3_nt: TGCAGCGTTGAGGGTCCCGGGACAGAACTTGAGCAGTTCTTC
cdr3_aa: CSVEGPGTELEQFF

j_call: TRBJ2-1
clone_size: many
d_call: .
v_call: TRBV12-5
cdr3_nt: TGTGCTAGTGGTTTGGATTCAGGGATGGAGTTCTTC
cdr3_aa: CASGLDSGMEFF

j_call: TRBJ1-2
clone_size: few
d_call: .
v_call: TRBV12-3/TRBV12-4
cdr3_nt: TGTGCCAGCAGTTTAGACGGGGATGGCTACACCTTC
cdr3_aa: CASSLDGDGYTF

j_call: TRBJ2-7
clone_size: many
d_call: .
v_call: TRBV5-4
cdr3_nt: TGTGCCAGCAGCCGGTCAGGGGATGGGTCCTACGAGCAGTACTTC
cdr3_aa: CASSRSGDGSYEQYF

j_call: TRBJ2-3
clone_size: few
d_call: .
v_call: TRBV20-1
cdr3_nt: TGCAGTGCTAGAGATTGGGGACTTCAAACAGATACGCAGTATTTT
cdr3_aa: CSARDWGLQTDTQYF

j_call: TRBJ1-2
clone_size: .
d_call: TRBD1
v_call: TRBV20-1
cdr3_nt: TGCAGTGCCTTGACAGGGAGGAACTATGGCTACACCTTC
cdr3_aa: CSALTGRNYGYTF

j_call: TRBJ2-1
clone_size: many
d_call: TRBD2
v_call: TRBV30
cdr3_nt: TGTGCCTGGAGCGATAGCGGGGGGATAAATGAGCAGTTCTTC
cdr3_aa: CAWSDSGGINEQFF

j_call: TRBJ1-2
clone_size: medium-sized
d_call: .
v_call: TRBV3-1
cdr3_nt: TGTGCCAGCAGCCAGCATGGCGCGAGGTGGGGCTACACCTTC
cdr3_aa: CASSQHGARWGYTF

j_call: TRBJ2-1
clone_size: many
d_call: .
v_call: TRBV7-8
cdr3_nt: TGTGCCAGCAGCTTAGTGGGGAACAATGAGCAGTTCTTC
cdr3_aa: CASSLVGNNEQFF

j_call: TRBJ2-1
clone_size: few
d_call: TRBD1
v_call: TRBV20-1
cdr3_nt: TGCAGTGCTAGAGATCTTACCCGGGACAGCGGCTCCTACAATGAGCAGTTCTTC
cdr3_aa: CSARDLTRDSGSYNEQFF

j_call: TRBJ2-1
clone_size: .
d_call: .
v_call: TRBV3-1
cdr3_nt: TGTGCCAGCAGCGCCTCGCTTATCGGGCCAGACAATGAGCAGTTCTTC
cdr3_aa: CASSASLIGPDNEQFF

j_call: TRBJ1-1
clone_size: .
d_call: TRBD1
v_call: TRBV4-2
cdr3_nt: TGTGCCAGCAGCCCTGCTCCGACAGGGTTAAACACTGAAGCTTTCTTT
cdr3_aa: CASSPAPTGLNTEAFF

j_call: TRBJ2-1
clone_size: many
d_call: TRBD1
v_call: TRBV28
cdr3_nt: TGTGCCAGCACCCTGAGATACAGGGGCTCCTACAATGAGCAGTTCTTC
cdr3_aa: CASTLRYRGSYNEQFF

j_call: TRBJ2-1
clone_size: many
d_call: .
v_call: TRBV6-5
cdr3_nt: TGTGCCAGCAGAATGAGGTCCAATGAGCAGTTCTTC
cdr3_aa: CASRMRSNEQFF

j_call: TRBJ1-4
clone_size: many
d_call: .
v_call: TRBV7-9
cdr3_nt: TGTGCCAGCAGCTTACCTAATATCGGTACTAATGAAAAACTGTTTTTT
cdr3_aa: CASSLPNIGTNEKLFF

j_call: TRBJ1-1
clone_size: many
d_call: TRBD1
v_call: TRBV20-1
cdr3_nt: TGCAGTGCCCCAGGCTTCTCAGGGGGTTACGACACTGAAGCTTTCTTT
cdr3_aa: CSAPGFSGGYDTEAFF

j_call: TRBJ1-1
clone_size: .
d_call: .
v_call: TRBV3-1
cdr3_nt: TGTGCCAGCAGCCAACCGGGGGGGGGCACTGAAGCTTTCTTT
cdr3_aa: CASSQPGGGTEAFF

j_call: TRBJ1-5
clone_size: many
d_call: .
v_call: TRBV7-9
cdr3_nt: TGTGCCAGCAGCTTGTCCAGGGCAGGCGTGAATCAGCCCCAGCATTTT
cdr3_aa: CASSLSRAGVNQPQHF

j_call: TRBJ2-2
clone_size: few
d_call: .
v_call: TRBV27
cdr3_nt: TGTGCCAGCAGTTTAACCCCCCAAGGGACCGGGGAGCTGTTTTTT
cdr3_aa: CASSLTPQGTGELFF

j_call: TRBJ2-1
clone_size: many
d_call: .
v_call: TRBV12-3/TRBV12-4
cdr3_nt: TGTGCCAGCAGCCCCCCTCCCGGGACCTCCTTCTTGTTCTTC
cdr3_aa: CASSPPPGTSFLFF

j_call: TRBJ2-2
clone_size: many
d_call: TRBD1
v_call: TRBV12-3/TRBV12-4
cdr3_nt: TGTGCCAGCAGTATCGGGGACAGGGCGAACACCGGGGAGCTGTTTTTT
cdr3_aa: CASSIGDRANTGELFF

j_call: TRBJ2-3
clone_size: medium-sized
d_call: .
v_call: TRBV3-1
cdr3_nt: TGTGCCAGCAGCCTATCCTTTGGAGGGGCCGATTCAGATACGCAGTATTTT
cdr3_aa: CASSLSFGGADSDTQYF

j_call: TRBJ2-7
clone_size: few
d_call: TRBD2
v_call: TRBV3-1
cdr3_nt: TGTGCCAGCAGCCCCGGGACTAGCGGGGGGCTGGGGCAGTACTTC
cdr3_aa: CASSPGTSGGLGQYF

j_call: TRBJ2-5
clone_size: many
d_call: .
v_call: TRBV5-4
cdr3_nt: TGTGCCAGCAGCTTGGTTCCGGCAGAGACCCAGTACTTC
cdr3_aa: CASSLVPAETQYF

j_call: TRBJ1-3
clone_size: many
d_call: .
v_call: TRBV2
cdr3_nt: TGTGCCAGCAGCCGCCCTCAAGGATCGGGAAACACCATATATTTT
cdr3_aa: CASSRPQGSGNTIYF

j_call: TRBJ2-2
clone_size: .
d_call: TRBD1
v_call: TRBV27
cdr3_nt: TGTGCCAGCAGTATAGGACAGGGTGGAGCCGGGGAGCTGTTTTTT
cdr3_aa: CASSIGQGGAGELFF

j_call: TRBJ1-1
clone_size: .
d_call: .
v_call: TRBV10-3
cdr3_nt: TGTGCCATCAGTGTCCTTCTGGCGGACACTGAAGCTTTCTTT
cdr3_aa: CAISVLLADTEAFF

j_call: TRBJ1-2
clone_size: .
d_call: .
v_call: TRBV19
cdr3_nt: TGTGCCAGTACTCCCGGGAGCGACTATGGCTACACCTTC
cdr3_aa: CASTPGSDYGYTF

j_call: TRBJ2-7
clone_size: many
d_call: TRBD2
v_call: TRBV11-2
cdr3_nt: TGTGCCAGCAGAGCTGAGCTAGCGGGGGGTTACGAGCAGTACTTC
cdr3_aa: CASRAELAGGYEQYF

j_call: TRBJ1-2
clone_size: .
d_call: .
v_call: TRBV20-1
cdr3_nt: TGCAGTGCTAGAGATCATGGGGTATCCTATGGCTACACCTTC
cdr3_aa: CSARDHGVSYGYTF

j_call: TRBJ2-4
clone_size: few
d_call: TRBD2
v_call: TRBV12-3/TRBV12-4
cdr3_nt: TGTGCCAGCAGTTTAGGCTACTCTAGCGGGGGGGCCTTTGCCAAAAACATTCAGTACTTC
cdr3_aa: CASSLGYSSGGAFAKNIQYF

j_call: TRBJ1-5
clone_size: .
d_call: TRBD1
v_call: TRBV12-3/TRBV12-4
cdr3_nt: TGTGCCAGCAGTCAACACAGGGGGCAAGGACAGCCCCAGCATTTT
cdr3_aa: CASSQHRGQGQPQHF

j_call: TRBJ1-4
clone_size: many
d_call: TRBD1
v_call: TRBV7-9
cdr3_nt: TGTGCCAGCTCTTCTTATGGGACAGTCAATGAAAAACTGTTTTTT
cdr3_aa: CASSSYGTVNEKLFF